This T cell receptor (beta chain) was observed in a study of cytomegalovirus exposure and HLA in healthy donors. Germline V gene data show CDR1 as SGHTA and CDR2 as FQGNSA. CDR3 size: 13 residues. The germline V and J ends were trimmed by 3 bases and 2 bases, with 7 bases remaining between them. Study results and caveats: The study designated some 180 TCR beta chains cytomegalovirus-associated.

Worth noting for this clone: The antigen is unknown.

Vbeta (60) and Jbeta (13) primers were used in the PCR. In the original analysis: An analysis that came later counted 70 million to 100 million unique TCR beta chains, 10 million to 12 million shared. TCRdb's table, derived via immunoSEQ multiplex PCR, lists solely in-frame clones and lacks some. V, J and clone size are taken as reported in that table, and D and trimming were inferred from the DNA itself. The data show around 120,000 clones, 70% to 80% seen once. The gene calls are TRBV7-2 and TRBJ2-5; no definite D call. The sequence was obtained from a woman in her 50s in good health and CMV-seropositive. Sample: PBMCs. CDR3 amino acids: CASSFGRQETQYF. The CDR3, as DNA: TGTGCCAGCAGCTTCGGCAGGCAAGAGACCCAGTACTTC.